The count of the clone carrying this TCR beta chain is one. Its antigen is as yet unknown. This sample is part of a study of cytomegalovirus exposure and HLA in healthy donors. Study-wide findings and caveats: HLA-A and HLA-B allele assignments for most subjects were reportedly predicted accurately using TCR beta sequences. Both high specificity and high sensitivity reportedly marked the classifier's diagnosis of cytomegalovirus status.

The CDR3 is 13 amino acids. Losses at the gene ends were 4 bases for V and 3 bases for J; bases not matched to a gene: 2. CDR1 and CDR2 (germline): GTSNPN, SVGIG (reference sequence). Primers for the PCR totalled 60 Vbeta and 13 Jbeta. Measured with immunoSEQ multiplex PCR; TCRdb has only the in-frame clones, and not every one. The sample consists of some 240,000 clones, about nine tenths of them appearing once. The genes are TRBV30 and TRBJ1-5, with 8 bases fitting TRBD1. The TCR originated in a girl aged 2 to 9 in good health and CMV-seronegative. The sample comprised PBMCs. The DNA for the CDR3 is TGTGCCTGGACAGGGGGCATCAATCAGCCCCAGCATTTT. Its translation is CAWTGGINQPQHF.